The entry that follows covers one T cell receptor (beta chain) sequence. Its antigen remains unidentified. This record comes from a study of immune evolution from preneoplasia to lung adenocarcinoma. About the study: HLA loss of heterozygosity: roughly 6.6% AIS, roughly 15% MIA, about 31% ADC, none AAH. Overall study results and limits: T cell clonality was higher in KRAS-mutant than EGFR-mutant or wild-type nodules. Normal lung had highest clonality; later lesions appeared denser, more diverse.

The V gene's germline CDR1 is LNHDA and CDR2 SQIVND (reference sequence). V lost 7 bases, J lost 4 bases, and 4 bases stayed unmatched. This CDR3 has 14 amino acids. TCRdb's table, derived via immunoSEQ multiplex PCR, lists solely in-frame clones and lacks some. The sample contains about 27,000 clones, less than 80% of which appear only once. The chain links TRBV19 to TRBJ2-1, with 10 bases lining up with TRBD2. The receptor comes from a person between 55 and 69 years old with invasive lung adenocarcinoma. Some clones in this sample may be carry-over from other donors' samples. The sample comprised FFPE invasive lung adenocarcinoma tissue. CDR3 nucleotides: TGTGCCAGTACCCAGCGGGAGGGGTACAATGAGCAGTTCTTC. It yields the protein CASTQREGYNEQFF.